These T cell receptor beta chains were read from a single sample in a study of blood T cell repertoires in COVID-19. Sequencing used immunoSEQ multiplex PCR; TCRdb keeps in-frame clones, though not all of them. In the table there are 300,000 to 400,000 clones, 65% to 90% of which are singletons. Sequenced input: peripheral blood. These receptors were obtained from a human donor in a cohort sampled during active COVID-19. Both conserved end residues are part of each CDR3. The D gene is left open where the match is weak. Expanded clones get a size class; other rows say once, few or many, or leave the size out.

>-|-|TRBJ1-4|TRBV10-2
TGCGCCAGCCTTGGGTTAGGGGCAGAAGAAAAACTGTTTTTT
CASLGLGAEEKLFF
>-|TRBD1|TRBJ1-3|TRBV6-5
TGTGCCAGCAGTAGGACAGGGGCTGGAAACACCATATATTTT
CASSRTGAGNTIYF
>-|TRBD2|TRBJ2-3|TRBV19
TGTGCCAGTAATCGGCTAGCGGGGCGCGGCACAGATACGCAGTATTTT
CASNRLAGRGTDTQYF
>-|-|TRBJ2-7|TRBV18
TGTGCCAGCTCACTATCTCAGGTGTACGAGCAGTACTTC
CASSLSQVYEQYF
>-|-|TRBJ1-1|TRBV5-1
TGCGCCAGCAGCTTGGGGTCGAGTACTGAAGCTTTCTTT
CASSLGSSTEAFF
>-|-|TRBJ2-3|TRBV3-1/TRBV3-2
TGTGCCAGCAGCCAAGGCAGATCCACAGATACGCAGTATTTT
CASSQGRSTDTQYF
>-|TRBD1|TRBJ1-4|TRBV27
TGTGCCAGCAGACCAGGGGGTTTAGGCGAAAAACTGTTTTTT
CASRPGGLGEKLFF
>-|-|TRBJ2-7|TRBV7-9
TGTGCCATCATCAGGGTCCACGAGCAGTACTTC
CAIIRVHEQYF
>-|-|TRBJ1-1|TRBV5-4
TGTGCCAGCAGCTTGGGACAGATGAACACTGAAGCTTTCTTT
CASSLGQMNTEAFF
>-|TRBD1|TRBJ2-1|TRBV4-1
TGCGCCAGCAGTCAACGGGACAGCCTAAATGAGCAGTTCTTC
CASSQRDSLNEQFF
>-|-|TRBJ2-3|TRBV5-1
TGCGCCAGCAGCTTGGCGGGAGGGGGCGATACGCAGTATTTT
CASSLAGGGDTQYF
>-|TRBD1|TRBJ1-2|TRBV18
TGTGCCAGCTCACCGGCCGGGACAGACTATGGCTACACCTTC
CASSPAGTDYGYTF
>-|-|TRBJ2-4|TRBV6-5
TGTGCCACCGAGCTCAACATTCAGTACTTC
CATELNIQYF
>-|-|TRBJ1-1|TRBV11-2
TGTGCCACCGGGGACACCCTGAACACTGAAGCTTTCTTT
CATGDTLNTEAFF
>-|-|TRBJ1-1|TRBV12-3/TRBV12-4
TGTGCCAGCAGTTTACCAGTGAACACTGAAGCTTTCTTT
CASSLPVNTEAFF
>-|TRBD1|TRBJ2-1|TRBV15
TGTGCCACCAGCAGAGGTGAGACAGGGTACAATGAGCAGTTCTTC
CATSRGETGYNEQFF
>-|-|TRBJ1-1|TRBV7-9
TGTGCCAGCAGCGCGGACAGAAGCAGGGATGAAGCTTTCTTT
CASSADRSRDEAFF
>few|TRBD1|TRBJ2-7|TRBV5-1
TGCGCCAGCAGCTCACCCCGGGACAGTCCCGCCTACGAGCAGTACTTC
CASSSPRDSPAYEQYF
>few|TRBD2|TRBJ2-7|TRBV15
TGTGCCACCAGCAGGTCACTAGCGGGGGCAACCTACGAGCAGTACTTC
CATSRSLAGATYEQYF
>-|-|TRBJ1-4|TRBV6-5
TGTGCCGGCGGGCCAAGGGCAACTAATGAAAAACTGTTTTTT
CAGGPRATNEKLFF
>once|TRBD1|TRBJ1-1|TRBV5-1
TGCGCCAGCAGCTTGGGGGACAGGGGAGCGAACACTGAAGCTTTCTTT
CASSLGDRGANTEAFF
>-|-|TRBJ2-4|TRBV20-1
TGCAGTGCTAGTCAGGGTAGCCTAGCCAAAAACATTCAGTACTTC
CSASQGSLAKNIQYF
>-|TRBD1|TRBJ2-2|TRBV6-4
TGTGCCAGCCTCTGGACAGGGAAAACCGGGGAGCTGTTTTTT
CASLWTGKTGELFF
>few|TRBD2|TRBJ2-5|TRBV2
TGTGCCAGCAGTGAATTTGGTCGAAGCCGTGGGGAGGGCCAGTACTTC
CASSEFGRSRGEGQYF
>-|-|TRBJ1-1|TRBV6-5
TGTGCCAGCATCAGGGGTTCTGAAGCTTTCTTT
CASIRGSEAFF
>-|-|TRBJ2-3|TRBV15
TGTGCCACCAGCAGAGGCCCTCCCCCGGGGTATACGCAGTATTTT
CATSRGPPPGYTQYF
>-|-|TRBJ2-2|TRBV19
TGTGCCAGTAGTATAAATGGGGCGTTCACCGGGGAGCTGTTTTTT
CASSINGAFTGELFF
>-|-|TRBJ2-2|TRBV5-1
TGCGCCAGCAGCTTGGCGTTAGGGACAAACACCGGGGAGCTGTTTTTT
CASSLALGTNTGELFF
>-|TRBD1|TRBJ2-7|TRBV7-9
TGTGCCAGCCCCCCGACAGGGCGGTCCTACGAGCAGTACTTC
CASPPTGRSYEQYF
>-|TRBD1|TRBJ1-2|TRBV7-2
TGTGCCAGCAGCCACGACAGGGCTCGGGATGGCTACACCTTC
CASSHDRARDGYTF
>-|-|TRBJ1-1|TRBV24-1
TGTGCCACCAGCCGCGGTGCTAACACTGAAGCTTTCTTT
CATSRGANTEAFF
>-|-|TRBJ2-2|TRBV7-8
TGTGCCAGCAGCCCACGTCGGGACACCGGGGAGCTGTTTTTT
CASSPRRDTGELFF
>-|TRBD1|TRBJ2-2|TRBV5-4
TGTGCCAGCAGCGGACCGGGACAGCCGAACACCGGGGAGCTGTTTTTT
CASSGPGQPNTGELFF
>few|TRBD1|TRBJ2-7|TRBV15
TGTGCCACCAGCAGAGGGTATCAGGGACAGAGCTCCTACGAGCAGTACTTC
CATSRGYQGQSSYEQYF
>-|-|TRBJ1-2|TRBV6-5
TGTGCCAGCAGTAACACCGGGACTCAGCAAGGTGGCTACACCTTC
CASSNTGTQQGGYTF
>-|-|TRBJ1-6|TRBV30
TGTGCCTGGAGTGTGGGACAAAATAATTCACCCCTCCACTTT
CAWSVGQNNSPLHF
>-|-|TRBJ2-5|TRBV24-1
TGTGCCACCAGTGAAGGACTCAAAGAGACCCAGTACTTC
CATSEGLKETQYF
>-|-|TRBJ1-1|TRBV19
TGTGCCAGTAGTGTCGGGTGGGACAAGAACACTGAAGCTTTCTTT
CASSVGWDKNTEAFF
>-|TRBD2|TRBJ2-5|TRBV5-1
TGCGCCAGCAGGCACCCGGGACTAGCGGGGTCGTACCAAGAGACCCAGTACTTC
CASRHPGLAGSYQETQYF
>-|TRBD1|TRBJ2-3|TRBV7-3
TGTGCCAGCAGCAACCACAGGGGCGGAGATACGCAGTATTTT
CASSNHRGGDTQYF
>-|-|TRBJ2-3|TRBV21-1
TGTGCCAGCAGCAATATACCGGGGGGCAGCGCGGCAGATACGCAGTATTTT
CASSNIPGGSAADTQYF
>-|TRBD1|TRBJ2-2|TRBV9
TGTGCCAGCAGCGTAGGAGGGGGCGACACCGGGGAGCTGTTTTTT
CASSVGGGDTGELFF
>-|-|TRBJ2-3|TRBV10-3
TGTGCCATCAGTGACCACGAGGGATTCACAGATACGCAGTATTTT
CAISDHEGFTDTQYF
>few|TRBD1|TRBJ1-2|TRBV5-1
TGCGCCAGCAGCTTGAATACAGGGGCTAACTATGGCTACACCTTC
CASSLNTGANYGYTF
>-|TRBD1|TRBJ1-2|TRBV4-2
TGTGCCAGCAGCCCGCAGGAACAGGGGGCTGGTTATGGCTACACCTTC
CASSPQEQGAGYGYTF
>-|-|TRBJ2-3|TRBV14
TGTGCCAGCAGCCAACTAGCTGGGACAGATACGCAGTATTTT
CASSQLAGTDTQYF
>-|TRBD1|TRBJ1-1|TRBV6-6
TGTGCCAGCAGGGCCGGGACAGCGACAACTGAAGCTTTCTTT
CASRAGTATTEAFF
>many|TRBD1|TRBJ1-2|TRBV6-4
TGTGCCAGCAGTGACAGGGGGCGAGGTGGCTACACCTTC
CASSDRGRGGYTF
>many|-|TRBJ2-2|TRBV18
TGTGCCAGCTCACCGACGGGAACCGGGGAGCTGTTTTTT
CASSPTGTGELFF
>-|-|TRBJ2-7|TRBV29-1
TGCAGCGTTGAAGAAGCGGAGGGCGGCGAGCAGTACTTC
CSVEEAEGGEQYF
>-|TRBD1|TRBJ1-2|TRBV18
TGTGCCAGCTCACCTGTACAGGGGTCTTATGGCTACACCTTC
CASSPVQGSYGYTF
>-|TRBD2|TRBJ2-3|TRBV5-1
TGCGCCAGCAGCTCCTCGACTAGCGGGGGGGCAGCAGATACGCAGTATTTT
CASSSSTSGGAADTQYF